One and the same sample provided the 29 T cell receptor beta chains below, sequenced in a study of CXCR3-negative and CXCR3-positive naive CD8 T cells. All TRB cDNA libraries came from 5' RACE performed with UMI labels. TCRdb re-called the 5' RACE reads, yielding one record per CDR3 amino acid sequence without DNA. The sample is made up of just over 60,000 distinct CDR3 sequences, and the top ten hold 4.3% of it. The source material was naive CXCR3- CD8+ T cells from blood. The subset denotes: CD45RO-CCR7+CD27+CD95- naive CD8+ T cells lacking CXCR3 (TNR3-). These receptor sequences come from a human donor in good health. Some clones in this sample may be carry-over from other donors' samples.

The chain carries TRBV6-5 and TRBJ2-1; TCRdb proposes TRBD1, but this gene call is untestable without DNA. Germline V gene data show CDR1 as MNHEY and CDR2 as SVGAGI. This CDR3 comprises 14 residues. The CDR3 loop is CASSPGTRGDEQFF.

V usage is TRBV5-1 and J usage is TRBJ2-2. The CDR3 runs 14 residues. The germline gives CDR1 SGHRS, CDR2 YFSETQ. The chain's CDR3 is CASSFEGYTGELFF.

The chain couples TRBV7-2 to TRBJ1-3. The V gene's germline CDR1 is SGHTA and CDR2 FQGNSA. This CDR3 comprises 13 residues. The CDR3 is CASSSWTGNTIYF.

The chain has TRBV6-4 and TRBJ2-1; TCRdb's D call of TRBD1 is untestable without DNA. This CDR3 is 15 amino acids long. The germline V gene has CDR1 MRHNA and CDR2 SNTAGT. The CDR3 protein is CASSEEQGRYDEQFF.

This chain links TRBV29-1 with TRBJ1-1. CDR1 is SQVTM and CDR2 is ANQGSEA in the germline V gene. The CDR3 totals 13 residues. CDR3: CSVVGRLNTEAFF.

This chain connects TRBV28 to TRBJ2-5. The CDR3 contains 16 residues. CDR1 MDHEN and CDR2 SYDVKM come from the germline V gene. The chain's CDR3 is CASSLNRYQRQETQYF.

The V and J genes are TRBV12-3 or TRBV12-4 and TRBJ2-1. The CDR3 covers 15 residues. The CDR3 reads CASSLYLVSYNEQFF.

V gene TRBV21-1 combines with J gene TRBJ1-1; TCRdb outputs TRBD1, but without DNA this stays unchecked. TRBV21-1 is described as a pseudogene. The length of the CDR3 is 16 residues. The CDR3 is CASSKTLKGWNTEAFF.

The rearrangement joins TRBV3-1 to TRBJ2-1; TCRdb gives TRBD2 as the D gene, but with no DNA this cannot be confirmed. Germline assignment: CDR1 LGHDT and CDR2 YNNKEL (reference sequence). This CDR3 is built from 14 residues. The CDR3 protein is CASSQPSWRAEQFF.

The J gene is TRBJ1-4, the V gene TRBV29-1; the TCRdb D gene call, TRBD1, has no DNA to confirm it. CDR3 length: 15 amino acids. CDR1 is SQVTM and CDR2 is ANQGSEA in the germline V gene. CDR3 in amino acids: CSVVVPRATNEKLFF.

The chain carries TRBV9 and TRBJ1-1. CDR3 length equals 14 residues. CDR1 is SGDLS and CDR2 is YYNGEE in the germline V gene. Here the CDR3 reads CASSVDGMNTETFF.

The chain links TRBV5-5 to TRBJ1-1; TCRdb lists TRBD1, though no DNA is available to test this call. Germline-derived CDR1 and CDR2 are SGHKS and YYEKEE (reference sequence). The CDR3 consists of 14 residues. The CDR3: CASGSGYPNTEAFF.

By frequency, this clonotype is medium-sized (0.01 to 0.1%). The rearrangement joins TRBV20-1 to TRBJ1-1; TCRdb designates TRBD1, a call that cannot be tested without DNA. Looked up from germline, CDR1 is DFQATT and CDR2 is SNEGSKA (reference sequence). CDR3 size: 14 residues. CDR3 amino acids: CSARDLRGITEAFF.

The rearrangement joins TRBV7-9 to TRBJ2-1; as DNA is missing, the TRBD1 call by TCRdb cannot be tested. CDR3 length equals 14 residues. Germline loops: CDR1 SEHNR, CDR2 FQNEAQ (reference sequence). The CDR3 loop is CASTRQVGGNEQFF. The full variable domain, its missing parts supplied by reference TRBV7-9 and TRBJ2-1, is DTGVSQNPRHKITKRGQNVTFRCDPISEHNRLYWYRQTLGQGPEFLTYFQNEAQLEKSRLLSDRFSAERPKGSFSTLEIQRTEQGDSAMYLCASTRQVGGNEQFFGPGTRLTVL.

The J gene is TRBJ2-3, the V gene TRBV20-1; as DNA is missing, the TRBD1 call by TCRdb cannot be tested. The CDR3 runs 14 residues. The V gene's germline CDR1 is DFQATT and CDR2 SNEGSKA (reference sequence). The chain's CDR3 is CSAHRDPGTDTQYF.

CDR3 protein: CAISDPREAYEQYF. The rearrangement uses TRBV10-3 and TRBJ2-7; the D call from TCRdb, TRBD1, cannot be confirmed without DNA. The V gene's germline CDR1 is ENHRY and CDR2 SYGVKD. The CDR3 is 14 residues long.

This chain links TRBV27 with TRBJ2-1; TCRdb's D call of TRBD2 is untestable without DNA. This CDR3 spans 13 amino acids. CDR1 is MNHEY and CDR2 is SMNVEV in the germline V gene (reference sequence). The CDR3 reads CASSHSGRNEQFF.

The chain employs TRBV14 and TRBJ2-2. CDR1 and CDR2 (germline): SGHDN, FVKESK. The length of the CDR3 is 12 residues. CDR3 loop: CASSPTPGEPFF. Full variable domain (remainder filled in from reference TRBV14 and TRBJ2-2): EAGVTQFPSHSVIEKGQTVTLRCDPISGHDNLYWYRRVMGKEIKFLLHFVKESKQDESGMPNNRFLAERTGGTYSTLKVQPAELEDSGVYFCASSPTPGEPFFGEGSRLTVL.

The genes are TRBV6-1 and TRBJ2-5; absent DNA, TCRdb's TRBD2 call cannot be checked. Germline V gene sequence: CDR1 MNHNS, CDR2 SASEGT. The length of the CDR3 is 15 residues. The CDR3 sequence: CASPPLGGGKETQYF.

The chain links TRBV12-3 or TRBV12-4 to TRBJ2-7; lacking DNA, the TRBD1 call made by TCRdb goes unchecked. The CDR3 is made up of 15 amino acids. CDR3 sequence: CASAPQFSGSHEQYF.

This chain joins TRBV5-1 and TRBJ2-1; lacking DNA, the TRBD1 call made by TCRdb goes unchecked. CDR3 length: 16 amino acids. Germline assignment: CDR1 SGHRS and CDR2 YFSETQ. The CDR3 here is CASSLTRRGSTNEQFF.

The chain carries TRBV9 and TRBJ2-7. The CDR3 extends over 14 amino acids. Germline CDR1 is SGDLS and CDR2 is YYNGEE. The CDR3 here is CASSVEPTSYEQYF.

V is TRBV3-1 and J is TRBJ2-1; without DNA, the TCRdb call of TRBD1 cannot be checked. Per the germline V gene, CDR1 is LGHDT and CDR2 is YNNKEL (reference sequence). The length of the CDR3 is 15 residues. The CDR3 loop is CASSQPGTGNIEQFF.

J is TRBJ2-7 and V is TRBV5-4; TCRdb gives TRBD1 as the D gene, but with no DNA this cannot be confirmed. The CDR3 spans 14 residues. Germline V CDR1 and CDR2: SGHNT, YYREEE (reference sequence). The CDR3 reads CASSLGRDIMEQYF.

This chain uses TRBV28 with TRBJ2-7. This CDR3 has 15 amino acids. Germline assignment: CDR1 MDHEN and CDR2 SYDVKM. The CDR3 here is CASSPLSQLAYEQYF.

The chain employs TRBV19 and TRBJ2-2; TCRdb calls TRBD2, which cannot be checked without DNA. CDR1 LNHDA and CDR2 SQIVND come from the germline V gene (reference sequence). CDR3 size: 16 residues. The CDR3 loop reads CASSFGTSGSTGELFF.

The chain employs TRBV7-6 and TRBJ2-1; no DNA is available, so the TRBD2 call from TCRdb remains unchecked. From germline, CDR1 is SGHVS and CDR2 FNYEAQ. The CDR3 spans 16 residues. CDR3: CASSPGRGGYVDEQFF.

V is TRBV6-5 and J is TRBJ2-1; TCRdb reports TRBD1, a call that lacks DNA to check it against. CDR1 MNHEY and CDR2 SVGAGI come from the germline V gene. This CDR3 is 17 amino acids long. CDR3 loop: CASSYTDLEGATNEQFF.

V is TRBV2 and J is TRBJ2-7; TCRdb returns TRBD2, unconfirmable since there is no DNA. CDR1 and CDR2 from the germline V gene are SNHLY and FYNNEI. The CDR3 is made up of 13 amino acids. The CDR3: CASSDPPPGEQYF.